Below are 17 T cell receptor beta chains sequenced from a single sample in a study of blood T cell repertoires in COVID-19. Some clones are missing from TCRdb's copy, which holds only in-frame ones; the method was immunoSEQ multiplex PCR. The sample holds some 130,000 clones, about 87% seen once. Sequencing was done on a sample of peripheral blood. The receptor set was obtained from a man aged 45-60 years with active COVID-19.

The genes are TRBV5-1 and TRBJ2-7; 8 nucleotides agree with TRBD1. Germline CDR1 reads SGHRS; CDR2 reads YFSETQ. V trimming: 4 bases; J trimming: 2 bases; junction bases outside the gene matches: 14. This CDR3 comprises 17 residues. The DNA of the CDR3 is TGCGCCAGCAGCATGTCGACTCCGGGACAGGCAGCCTACGAGCAGTACTTC. Translated, it gives CASSMSTPGQAAYEQYF.

This clone appeared once. The rearrangement joins TRBV5-4 to TRBJ2-2; D uncertain. The CDR3 spans 14 residues. Germline V gene data show CDR1 as SGHNT and CDR2 as YYREEE (reference sequence). The germline V and J ends were trimmed by 4 bases and 5 bases, with 12 bases remaining between them. The CDR3 DNA reads as TGTGCCAGCAGCATGGCCACGGGTACCGGGGAGCTGTTTTTT. Residues: CASSMATGTGELFF.

This chain connects TRBV6-5 to TRBJ2-7; unclear D gene. CDR3 length: 13 residues. Germline V gene data show CDR1 as MNHEY and CDR2 as SVGAGI. With 0 bases removed from V and 2 bases from J, the gap between germline ends came to 5 bases. The CDR3 nucleotides read TGTGCCAGCAGTTACTCCCCCACCTACGAGCAGTACTTC. This gives the protein CASSYSPTYEQYF.

The chain recombines TRBV25-1 with TRBJ1-1; 8 nucleotides line up with TRBD1. This CDR3 contains 15 residues. The V gene end was trimmed by 4 bases and the J gene end by 2 bases; junction bases not matched to a gene: 6. Germline lookup yields CDR1 MGHDK and CDR2 SYGVNS. CDR3 amino acids: CASSVLTGGNTEAFF. CDR3 bases: TGTGCCAGCAGTGTCCTCACAGGGGGTAACACTGAAGCTTTCTTT.

The chain links TRBV3-1 (or the pseudogene TRBV3-2) to TRBJ2-1; the match to TRBD1 covers 7 bases. V dropped 4 bases and J dropped 10; count of bases not matched to a gene: 10. The CDR3 is made up of 14 amino acids. Germline V gene lookup returns CDR1 LGHDT and CDR2 YNNKEL (reference sequence). The CDR3 sequence is CASSPGTALMEQFF. The CDR3 nucleotides read TGTGCCAGCAGCCCCGGGACAGCCCTAATGGAGCAGTTCTTC.

This clone was picked up one time. The chain links TRBV2 to TRBJ2-3, with D possibly TRBD2 on 5 matching bases. V dropped 1 base and J dropped 4 bases, with 12 bases sitting between them. The CDR3 sequence is 15 residues long. Germline V CDR1 and CDR2: SNHLY, FYNNEI. The CDR3, as DNA: TGTGCCAGCAGTGAAGGGGATCTAGCAGCAGATACGCAGTATTTT. Protein product: CASSEGDLAADTQYF.

This chain uses TRBV7-2 with TRBJ1-1; 7 nucleotides line up with TRBD1. The CDR3 length is 13 residues. Germline lookup yields CDR1 SGHTA and CDR2 FQGNSA. Trimming at V came to 5 bases and at J to 4 bases, leaving 4 bases not matched to a gene. The CDR3 reads CASSRGQLTEAFF. The DNA of the CDR3 is TGTGCCAGCAGCCGGGGACAGCTCACTGAAGCTTTCTTT.

The V gene is TRBV5-4, the J gene TRBJ2-4; no firm D call. Germline CDR1 and CDR2: SGHNT and YYREEE (reference sequence). With 5 bases removed from V and 0 bases from J, the gap between germline ends came to 15 bases. This CDR3 is built from 16 residues. CDR3 amino acids: CASRSSPRGAKNIQYF. CDR3 nucleotides: TGTGCCAGCAGATCGAGCCCCCGCGGAGCCAAAAACATTCAGTACTTC.

The V gene is TRBV18, the J gene TRBJ1-2; D perhaps matches TRBD1 (6 bases). Germline V gene sequence: CDR1 KGHSH, CDR2 LQKENI. This CDR3 spans 15 amino acids. V was clipped by 3 bases and J by 2 bases, with 13 bases between them. CDR3 amino acids: CASSPPDRPNYGYTF. In DNA form, the CDR3 reads TGTGCCAGCTCACCCCCGGACAGACCCAACTATGGCTACACCTTC.

To note about this clone: At the DNA level, this CDR3 is encoded by other sequences in the same sample as well. The chain couples TRBV4-3 to TRBJ1-6; 9 bases agree with TRBD1. V shed 3 bases and J 7 bases; nucleotides not matched to a gene: 4. CDR3 length: 15 residues. Germline CDR1 reads LGHNA; CDR2 reads YSLEER. Here the CDR3 DNA reads TGCGCCAGCAGCCATCCCGGGACAGGGAATTCACCCCTCCACTTT. It encodes CASSHPGTGNSPLHF.

This clone occurred once. The chain uses TRBV3-1 (or the pseudogene TRBV3-2) and TRBJ2-1; TRBD1 matches at 9 bases. This CDR3 has 15 amino acids. Germline V CDR1 and CDR2: LGHDT, YNNKEL (reference sequence). V lost 1 base, J lost 8 bases, and 6 bases stayed unmatched. CDR3 protein: CASSQGDRVSHEQFF. CDR3 DNA sequence: TGTGCCAGCAGCCAAGGGGACAGGGTGTCACATGAGCAGTTCTTC.

The chain carries TRBV4-3 and TRBJ2-1, with D possibly being TRBD2 (6 bases). The V end was cut by 1 base, the J end by 10 bases, with 11 bases between. Germline CDR1 LGHNA, CDR2 YSLEER. CDR3 length: 13 residues. For the CDR3, the DNA is TGCGCCAGCAGCCAAGGCCCTCGGGAGGAGCAGTTCTTC. Translating it yields CASSQGPREEQFF.

This chain connects TRBV5-1 to TRBJ1-5; D call uncertain. Germline values: CDR1 SGHRS, CDR2 YFSETQ. Deletions cut 0 bases from V and 2 bases from J, with 9 bases between. The CDR3 totals 15 residues. The DNA of the CDR3 is TGCGCCAGCAGCTTGGATGGAGGAGGCAATCAGCCCCAGCATTTT. Protein sequence: CASSLDGGGNQPQHF.

This clone is a singleton in its sample. The chain is built from TRBV29-1 and TRBJ2-7; weak D call: TRBD2 (6 bases). The germline V gene has CDR1 SQVTM and CDR2 ANQGSEA. V dropped 5 bases and J dropped 2 bases, with 10 bases sitting between them. CDR3 length: 12 residues. The CDR3 bases are TGCAGCGTTCGGCGGGGCGCCTACGAGCAGTACTTC. Protein: CSVRRGAYEQYF.

This sequence joins TRBV30 and TRBJ1-2, with 7 bases matching TRBD1. The CDR3 sequence is 12 residues long. Germline CDR1 reads GTSNPN; CDR2 reads SVGIG (reference sequence). The ends lost 0 bases at V and 7 bases at J; junction bases unmatched: 2. CDR3 in amino acids: CAWSVRQGGYTF. DNA for the CDR3: TGTGCCTGGAGTGTGAGACAGGGTGGCTACACCTTC.

This clone occurred once. The chain recombines TRBV3-1 (or the pseudogene TRBV3-2) with TRBJ1-1; TRBD1 might be the D (5 bases). V was trimmed by 5 bases and J by 3 bases, leaving 13 bases between them. This CDR3 spans 14 amino acids. Looked up from germline, CDR1 is LGHDT and CDR2 is YNNKEL (reference sequence). CDR3 region: CASSWGDFHTEAFF. The CDR3 nucleotides read TGTGCCAGCAGCTGGGGGGACTTTCACACTGAAGCTTTCTTT.

The chain links TRBV9 to TRBJ2-5; 11 bases are a match to TRBD2. Per the germline V gene, CDR1 is SGDLS and CDR2 is YYNGEE. This CDR3 comprises 14 residues. Unmatched junction bases numbered 2, after V lost 0 bases and J lost 7 bases. CDR3 sequence reads: CASSVGLAGGTQYF. The CDR3 DNA reads TGTGCCAGCAGCGTAGGTCTAGCGGGGGGGACCCAGTACTTC.